What follows are 5 T cell receptor beta chains derived from one specimen sequenced in a study of shared clonotypes between healthy human individuals. Terminally differentiated effector memory CD45RA+ cells were left out of the naive CD8 fraction, which was CD45RO-negative and positively selected for CCR7. Repertoires were generated with immunoSEQ multiplex PCR, while TCRdb's copy carries only in-frame clones and drops some. The sample includes approximately 2,200,000 clones, about 93% seen only once; the top ten take under 2%. The material sequenced was naive CD8+ T cells from PBMCs. Receptor source: a man aged 18 to 29 in good health. Some clones in this sample may be carry-over from other donors' samples.

CDR3 bases: TGTGCCACCAGTCACCCGGGACAATCAGCGAATGAGCAGTTCTTC. It encodes CATSHPGQSANEQFF. J is TRBJ2-1 and V is TRBV15, with D possibly being TRBD1 (6 bases). From germline, CDR1 is LNHNV and CDR2 YYDKDF (reference sequence). Trimming took 6 bases from V and 7 from J, leaving 19 bases between them. The CDR3 consists of 15 residues. Using reference TRBV15 and TRBJ2-1 for the parts outside the CDR3, the full variable domain is DAMVIQNPRYQVTQFGKPVTLSCSQTLNHNVMYWYQQKSSQAPKLLFHYYDKDFNNEADTPDNFQSRRPNTSFCFLDIRSPGLGDTAMYLCATSHPGQSANEQFFGPGTRLTVL.

The V gene is TRBV7-9, the J gene TRBJ1-1; tentative D call: TRBD1 (5 bases). Between the trimmed V and J ends, which lost 4 bases and 3 bases, there was a span of 12 bases. Germline V gene lookup returns CDR1 SEHNR and CDR2 FQNEAQ (reference sequence). This CDR3 is built from 14 residues. In DNA, the CDR3 is TGTGCCAGCAGCTCCCGGGGGGATGACACTGAAGCTTTCTTT. This sequence encodes CASSSRGDDTEAFF.

The chain combines TRBV7-9 with TRBJ2-5, with 8 bases matching TRBD1. Germline loops: CDR1 SEHNR, CDR2 FQNEAQ (reference sequence). This CDR3 region has 15 residues. J lost 4 bases, V lost 2 bases, and 6 bases had no gene match. The CDR3 nucleotides are TGTGCCAGCAGCTTACCGACAGGGGAGAGAGAGACCCAGTACTTC. Its translation is CASSLPTGERETQYF.

This sequence joins TRBV10-2 and TRBJ2-3; weak D call: TRBD2 (6 bases). This CDR3 has 16 residues. V lost 10 bases, J lost 3 bases, and 23 bases lay in between. Germline assignment: CDR1 WSHSY and CDR2 SAAADI. CDR3 nucleotides: TGCGCCACCGCCTGGGGGAGCGGGCGCCTGACAGATACGCAGTATTTT. This gives the protein CATAWGSGRLTDTQYF.

The genes are TRBV7-8 and TRBJ1-1; D call uncertain. Germline loops: CDR1 SGHVS, CDR2 FQNEAQ. Trimming removed 2 bases from V and 5 bases from J, with 3 bases in between. The CDR3 has 11 amino acids. As DNA, the CDR3 is TGTGCCAGCAGCTTAATGACTGAAGCTTTCTTT. This sequence encodes CASSLMTEAFF. Looking up the rest from reference TRBV7-8 and TRBJ1-1 gives the full variable domain: GAGVSQSPRYKVAKRGQDVALRCDPISGHVSLFWYQQALGQGPEFLTYFQNEAQLDKSGLPSDRFFAERPEGSVSTLKIQRTQQEDSAVYLCASSLMTEAFFGQGTRLTVV.